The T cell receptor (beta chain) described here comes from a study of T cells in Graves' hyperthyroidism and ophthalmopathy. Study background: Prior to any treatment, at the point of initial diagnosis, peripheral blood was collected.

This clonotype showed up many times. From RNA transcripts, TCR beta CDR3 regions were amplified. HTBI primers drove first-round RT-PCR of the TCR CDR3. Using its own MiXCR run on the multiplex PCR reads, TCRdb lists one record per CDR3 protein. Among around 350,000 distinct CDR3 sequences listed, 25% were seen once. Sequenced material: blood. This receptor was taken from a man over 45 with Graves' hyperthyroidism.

CDR3 region: CASRPKTQGAQTEAFF. The CDR3 DNA is TGTGCCAGCAGACCAAAGACACAGGGGGCGCAGACTGAAGCTTTCTTT. V usage is TRBV2 and J usage is TRBJ1-1; 9 bases match TRBD1. The CDR3 runs to 16 residues. Germline CDR1 reads SNHLY; CDR2 reads FYNNEI. The J segment lost 5 bases and the V segment lost 6 bases, leaving 13 bases of the junction unmatched.